This T cell receptor (beta chain) is from a study of T cell repertoires in cytomegalovirus infection. Study overall: Well-studied HLA-B-restricted epitopes and recently identified HLA-C-restricted epitopes of CMV were both used in the study. Shared public TCR beta signatures pointed to both CMV infection and a matching HLA type. Regarding the study as a whole: HLA-C-restricted CMV clonotypes gave the most frequent clonotype in two of eight donors. Cumulative public TCR beta family frequency identified CMV carriers with the relevant HLA.

Germline-derived CDR1 and CDR2 are SEHNR and FQNEAQ (reference sequence). This CDR3 region has 14 residues. Germline trimming cut 8 bases from V and 6 bases from J; bases unmatched to any gene: 6. Note on this clonotype: Antigen unknown.

TCRdb re-analysed the reads in MiXCR, keeping a single row per CDR3 protein. Of around 900,000 distinct CDR3 sequences listed, roughly a third are singletons. The sequence derives from a human donor in good health (CMV status not recorded). Some clones in this sample may be carry-over from other donors' samples. The sequencing used cultured CD8+ T cells from PBMCs, collected from culture after CMV antigen stimulation. The rearrangement uses TRBV7-9 and TRBJ1-5; 11 bases fit TRBD1. The CDR3 DNA reads as TGTGCCAGCGGACAGGGGGCTAGTACTCAGCCCCAGCATTTT. Amino acids: CASGQGASTQPQHF.